This T cell receptor (beta chain) comes out of a study of T-cell reconstitution after alpha-beta-depleted transplantation in children. Study outcomes and limitations: At around two months after transplant, the alpha-beta T cells were reportedly derived from several hundred expanded clones that came from non-depleted graft cells. From newly produced T cells came most of the T-cell counts and diversity one year after transplant.

J lost 3 bases, V lost 5 bases, and 8 bases had no gene match. Looked up from germline, CDR1 is MDHEN and CDR2 is SYDVKM. There are 15 residues in the CDR3. Unique molecular identifiers tagged the TCRbeta library. One entry per CDR3 protein, called by TCRdb with MiXCR from the PCR reads. The sample shows 500,000 to 650,000 distinct CDR3 sequences, roughly 13% of them seen only once. Concerning this clonotype: Its antigen is not identified.

Specimen: PBMCs, mostly from graft donor cells, collected 360 days after TCRalphabeta/CD19-depleted stem cell transplant. This sequence was found in a male patient younger than 18 who had a stem cell transplant for acute myeloid leukemia, so the T cells may come from the graft donor. The rearrangement links TRBV28 to TRBJ1-1, with 8 positions matching TRBD1. The CDR3 protein is CASSPRGQGYTEAFF. In nucleotides, the CDR3 is TGTGCCAGCAGTCCCCGAGGACAGGGTTACACTGAAGCTTTCTTT.